This T cell receptor (beta chain) is drawn from a study of T cell responses to AZD1222 COVID-19 vaccine. V lost 5 bases and J lost 7, with 15 bases in between. Germline V lookup: CDR1 MNHEY, CDR2 SVGAGI. The CDR3 runs to 14 residues. The table came from immunoSEQ multiplex PCR; TCRdb's copy has only in-frame clones and leaves some out. The sample lists tens of thousands of clones; 75% to 95% were seen once. The sample in question was peripheral blood, obtained 28 days after the second AZD1222 dose. The J gene is TRBJ2-4, the V gene TRBV6-5, with D perhaps assigned TRBD1 or TRBD2 (5 bases each). This TCR was sampled from an adult who received the AZD1222 COVID-19 vaccine. This CDR3 reads CASSRTGTGNIQYF. CDR3 in DNA: TGTGCCAGCAGTCGAACCGGGACCGGGAACATTCAGTACTTC.